The next 15 T cell receptor beta chains were all read from a single sample in a study of tumor-infiltrating lymphocytes in glioblastoma multiforme. TCR beta libraries were built from RNA through three nested multiplex PCR rounds using modified ARM-PCR. TCRdb ran MiXCR on the multiplex PCR reads and lists one entry per CDR3 protein. Here the sample spans under 35,000 distinct CDR3 sequences, more than 55% being singletons. The sample was brain tumor tissue. These receptors were collected from a male donor with glioblastoma.

At least ten counts were recorded for this clonotype. The gene calls are TRBV5-5 and TRBJ2-5; no clear D gene. The CDR3 is 12 amino acids. The V end was cut by 7 bases, the J end by 3 bases, with 10 bases between. Germline loops: CDR1 SGHKS, CDR2 YYEKEE (reference sequence). As DNA, the CDR3 is TGTGCCAGCTCCCAGCCCGAAGAGACCCAGTACTTC. This gives the protein CASSQPEETQYF.

This clonotype has a count of ten or more. V is TRBV5-4 and J is TRBJ2-1; 14 bases agree with TRBD2. Unmatched junction bases numbered 3, after V lost 5 bases and J lost 2 bases. The germline V gene encodes CDR1 SGHNT and CDR2 YYREEE (reference sequence). The CDR3 has 16 amino acids. DNA of the CDR3: TGTGCCAGCAGGGGGACTAGCGGGGGAGCCTACAATGAGCAGTTCTTC. This sequence encodes CASRGTSGGAYNEQFF.

In its sample, this clonotype was seen many times. CDR3 residues: CASRSRLASTDTQYF. Here the CDR3 DNA reads TGCGCCAGCAGGAGCCGACTAGCGAGCACAGATACGCAGTATTTT. V is TRBV5-1 and J is TRBJ2-3; 8 nucleotides line up with TRBD2. From germline, CDR1 is SGHRS and CDR2 YFSETQ. J gave up 0 bases and V 5 bases, and 5 bases lay outside the gene matches. The CDR3 contains 15 residues.

As to this clonotype: At one boundary the junction diverges from the germline segment, which might be a read error. The rearrangement uses TRBV20-1 and TRBJ2-2; possibly TRBD2 for D (6 bases). Per the germline V gene, CDR1 is DFQATT and CDR2 is SNEGSKA (reference sequence). This CDR3 is built from 13 residues. The DNA for the CDR3 is TGCAGTACTAGGAAACTGAGGGGCGGGGAGCTGTTCTTT. This encodes CSTRKLRGGELFF.

This clonotype has only a few counts. Likely a read error: the CDR3 ends without its conserved phenylalanine or tryptophan. CDR3 sequence (DNA): TGCAGTGTTAGGGAGCCCTCCTATAATTCACCCCTCCACTAT. This sequence encodes CSVREPSYNSPLHY. This chain links TRBV20-1 with TRBJ1-6; D unclear. Germline loops: CDR1 DFQATT, CDR2 SNEGSKA (reference sequence). This CDR3 comprises 14 residues. V lost 7 bases to trimming and J lost 0 bases, with 10 bases between them.

Of note for this clonotype: No conserved phenylalanine or tryptophan is present at the end of the CDR3, so a read error is the likely explanation. The CDR3 sequence: CASRSQAATQYL. In DNA, the CDR3 is TGCGCCAGCAGATCACAAGCGGCTACTCAGTATCTT. The rearrangement joins TRBV10-2 to TRBJ2-3, with D tentatively TRBD2 (5 bases). Germline assignment: CDR1 WSHSY and CDR2 SAAADI. Between the trimmed V and J ends, which lost 6 bases and 12 bases, there was a span of 16 bases. This CDR3 comprises 12 residues.

Regarding this clonotype: This CDR3 fails to terminate in the conserved phenylalanine or tryptophan, so it likely reflects a read error. The gene calls are TRBV24-1 and TRBJ2-2; 7 bases line up with TRBD2. The ends lost 9 bases at V and 4 bases at J; junction bases unmatched: 10. Germline V gene sequence: CDR1 KGHDR, CDR2 SFDVKD. This CDR3 has 15 amino acids. Written as DNA, the CDR3 is TGTGCCACCGAATTTAGGGAGGGACCCACCGGGGAGCTGTTTCTT. It translates to CATEFREGPTGELFL.

This clonotype has ten or more counts. The genes are TRBV6-5 and TRBJ2-5; 8 nucleotides match TRBD1. The CDR3 totals 14 residues. V shed 3 bases and J 5 bases; nucleotides not matched to a gene: 5. Germline V gene lookup returns CDR1 MNHEY and CDR2 SVGAGI. The CDR3 region is CASSYKGQAETQYF. The DNA of the CDR3 is TGTGCCAGCAGTTATAAGGGACAGGCGGAGACCCAGTACTTC.

The chain links TRBV11-2 to TRBJ1-1; 8 positions agree with TRBD1. CDR1 is SGHAT, CDR2 FQNNGV, per germline. This CDR3 is built from 15 residues. J lost 1 base, V lost 4 bases, and 5 bases had no gene match. The CDR3 coding sequence is TGTGCCAGCAGCTCATTAACAGGGGGGAACACTGAAGCTTTCTTT. Translating gives CASSSLTGGNTEAFF. The full variable domain, in which reference TRBV11-2 and TRBJ1-1 provide the parts outside the CDR3, is EAGVAQSPRYKIIEKRQSVAFWCNPISGHATLYWYQQILGQGPKLLIQFQNNGVVDDSQLPKDRFSAERLKGVDSTLKIQPAKLEDSAVYLCASSSLTGGNTEAFFGQGTRLTVV.

Concerning this clonotype: Since no conserved phenylalanine or tryptophan closes the CDR3, a read error is the likely cause. This chain connects TRBV20-1 to TRBJ2-3, with a tentative D call TRBD2 (6 bases). The CDR3 spans 13 residues. V lost 3 bases to trimming and J lost 4 bases, with 11 bases between them. Per germline, CDR1 DFQATT and CDR2 SNEGSKA (reference sequence). The CDR3 DNA sequence: TGCAGTGCTAGCCCGGGAGCTGCAGATACGCAGTATTTG. It is translated as CSASPGAADTQYL.

The sample holds many counts of this clonotype. The rearrangement links TRBV7-8 to TRBJ2-1; 10 positions agree with TRBD2. Looked up from germline, CDR1 is SGHVS and CDR2 is FQNEAQ. V was clipped by 3 bases and J by 0 bases; unmatched bases: 2. The CDR3 is 16 amino acids. As DNA, the CDR3 is TGTGCCAGCAGCTTCCTAGCGGGAGCCTCCTACAATGAGCAGTTCTTC. This gives the protein CASSFLAGASYNEQFF.

This clonotype appeared a few times. The rearrangement uses TRBV7-8 and TRBJ2-5; 13 bases are shared with TRBD2. CDR1 is SGHVS, CDR2 FQNEAQ, per germline. The V gene end was trimmed by 3 bases and the J gene end by 0 bases; junction bases not matched to a gene: 10. The CDR3 contains 19 residues. The CDR3 loop reads CASSLDRLAGGEHQETQYF. The CDR3 nucleotides are TGTGCCAGCAGCTTGGATCGACTAGCGGGGGGCGAACACCAAGAGACCCAGTACTTC.

This clonotype was counted between two and nine times. The chain links TRBV5-1 to TRBJ2-5; D is possibly TRBD1 (6 bases). Germline CDR1 and CDR2: SGHRS and YFSETQ. Trimming stripped 4 bases from V and 0 bases from J, with 13 bases between. The length of the CDR3 is 15 residues. This chain's CDR3 is CASSLGTTYQETQYF. DNA for the CDR3: TGCGCCAGCAGCCTCGGGACAACGTACCAAGAGACCCAGTACTTC.

The chain recombines TRBV7-8 with TRBJ2-7; D may be TRBD1 or TRBD2 (6 bases each). The CDR3 extends over 15 amino acids. The V end was cut by 10 bases, the J end by 0 bases, with 19 bases between. Looked up from germline, CDR1 is SGHVS and CDR2 is FQNEAQ. CDR3 nucleotides: TGTGCCAACAGGGACGGGGGTGTAAGCTCCTACGAGCAGTACTTC. The encoded protein is CANRDGGVSSYEQYF.

This clonotype was observed many times. V gene TRBV5-5 combines with J gene TRBJ2-6; TRBD1 matches 8 bases. V was clipped by 2 bases and J by 4 bases; unmatched bases: 5. The CDR3 loop spans 16 amino acids. Germline CDR1 and CDR2: SGHKS and YYEKEE (reference sequence). For the CDR3, the DNA is TGTGCCAGCAGCTTCCCAGGGGGCGAAGGGGCCAACGTCCTGACTTTC. It yields the protein CASSFPGGEGANVLTF. Filled out from reference TRBV5-5 and TRBJ2-6, the complete variable domain reads DAGVTQSPTHLIKTRGQQVTLRCSPISGHKSVSWYQQVLGQGPQFIFQYYEKEERGRGNFPDRFSARQFPNYSSELNVNALLLGDSALYLCASSFPGGEGANVLTFGAGSRLTVL.